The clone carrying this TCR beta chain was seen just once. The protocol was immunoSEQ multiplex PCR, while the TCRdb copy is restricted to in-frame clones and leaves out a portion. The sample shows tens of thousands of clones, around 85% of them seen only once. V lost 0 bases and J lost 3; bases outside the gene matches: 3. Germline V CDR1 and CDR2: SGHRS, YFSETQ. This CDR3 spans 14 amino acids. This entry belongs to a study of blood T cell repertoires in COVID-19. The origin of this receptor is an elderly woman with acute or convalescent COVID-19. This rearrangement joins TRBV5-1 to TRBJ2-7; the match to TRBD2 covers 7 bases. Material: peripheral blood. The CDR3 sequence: CASSLVGEGYEQYF. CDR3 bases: TGCGCCAGCAGCTTGGTCGGGGAGGGCTACGAGCAGTACTTC.